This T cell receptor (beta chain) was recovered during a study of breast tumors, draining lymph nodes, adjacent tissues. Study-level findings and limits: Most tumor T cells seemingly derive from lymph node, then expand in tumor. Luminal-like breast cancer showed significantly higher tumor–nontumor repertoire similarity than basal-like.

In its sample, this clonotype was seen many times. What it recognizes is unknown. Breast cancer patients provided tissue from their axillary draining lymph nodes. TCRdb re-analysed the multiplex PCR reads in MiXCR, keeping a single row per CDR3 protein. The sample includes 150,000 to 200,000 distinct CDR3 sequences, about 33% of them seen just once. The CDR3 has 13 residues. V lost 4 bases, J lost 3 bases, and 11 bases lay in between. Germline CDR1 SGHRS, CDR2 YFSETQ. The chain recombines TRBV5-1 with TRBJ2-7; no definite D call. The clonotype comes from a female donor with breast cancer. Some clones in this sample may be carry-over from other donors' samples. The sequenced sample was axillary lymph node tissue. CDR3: CASSPLDRYEQYF. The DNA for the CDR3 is TGCGCCAGCAGCCCCCTGGACCGCTACGAGCAGTACTTC.